This T cell receptor (beta chain) emerged from a study of cytomegalovirus exposure and HLA in healthy donors. Study findings and constraints: Indistinguishable V segments such as TRBV6-2 and TRBV6-3 were excluded.

As regards this clone: The antigen remains undetermined.

PCR involved 60 Vbeta and 13 Jbeta primers. Produced via immunoSEQ multiplex PCR; TCRdb's table is partial and in-frame only. The table lists about 130,000 clones, around four fifths of them singletons. The V end was cut by 3 bases, the J end by 9 bases, with 21 bases between. This CDR3 comprises 15 residues. Per germline, CDR1 MNHEY and CDR2 SVGAGI. The sample was PBMCs. The clonotype was recovered from a man aged 25-45 years in good health and CMV-seropositive. The chain links TRBV6-5 to TRBJ2-7; TRBD2 might be the D (7 bases). The CDR3 here is CASSYSALGGQGQYF. The CDR3 coding sequence is TGTGCCAGCAGTTATTCTGCTCTGGGGGGGCAAGGGCAGTACTTC.